A selection of T cell receptor beta chains follows, all from one sample in a study of regulatory T cells in long-lasting Graves disease. TCRdb called the multiplex PCR reads again in MiXCR, with one record for every CDR3 protein. Seen here are about 460,000 distinct CDR3 sequences, 14% observed once, and the top ten hold around a sixth. This sample was also put to use in a study of T cells in Graves' hyperthyroidism and ophthalmopathy.

Sequencing was performed on peripheral blood mononuclear cells (PBMCs), taken at new diagnosis, from a patient treated with antithyroid drugs. The receptors derive from a woman between 50 and 59 years old with Graves disease. Each CDR3 is given with its conserved first and last residue. D genes are given only for firm matches. The listing skips clone size in some rows; elsewhere it reads once, few, many or a size class.

TRBD1 many TRBJ2-7 TRBV5-1 TGCGCCAGCAGCCCGCGGACAGGGCAGGAGGACGAGCAGTACTTC CASSPRTGQEDEQYF
NA many TRBJ2-1 TRBV11-2 TGTGCCAGCAGCCCCCTACTGAGCGGAAACTACAATGAGCAGTTCTTC CASSPLLSGNYNEQFF
TRBD2 many TRBJ2-7 TRBV2 TGTGCCAGCTGTCGGACTAGCGGGAGCTACGAGCAGTACTTC CASCRTSGSYEQYF
NA many TRBJ2-7 TRBV7-3 TGTGCCAGCAGCCTAAACATGGAACTAGCTAGCGCACACGAGCAGTACTTC CASSLNMELASAHEQYF
NA many TRBJ1-1 TRBV19 TGTGCCAGTAGTAGAGCACAGCTTGAAGCTTTCTTT CASSRAQLEAFF
TRBD2 NA TRBJ2-1 TRBV27 TGTGCCAGCAGTTTGTCTAGCGGGAGGATAAATGAGCAGTTCTTC CASSLSSGRINEQFF
NA few TRBJ2-2 TRBV28 TGTGCCAGTCCGGGCCCGTCGCCCCCCGGGGAGCTGTTTTTT CASPGPSPPGELFF
NA few TRBJ2-7 TRBV3-1 TGTGCCAGCAGCCAACCCCCCGGGATTCCTTCCTACGAGCAGTACTTC CASSQPPGIPSYEQYF
TRBD1 many TRBJ1-6 TRBV12-3/TRBV12-4 TGTGCCAGCAGTCGCACAAGGGACAGGATAAACAATTCACCCCTCCACTTT CASSRTRDRINNSPLHF
NA few TRBJ2-7 TRBV7-6 TGTGCCAGCAGCTTAGTGGTCCAATCCTACGAGCAGTACTTC CASSLVVQSYEQYF
NA many TRBJ1-2 TRBV7-2 TGTGCCAGCAGCTTAGCGCAAGGGCCCGGGTATGGCTACACCTTC CASSLAQGPGYGYTF
NA many TRBJ2-5 TRBV29-1 TGCAGCGTTGGTGGGGGAGCCCAAGAGACCCAGTACTTC CSVGGGAQETQYF